This T cell receptor beta chain was profiled in a study of cytomegalovirus exposure and HLA in healthy donors. Study outcomes and limitations: The majority of CMV-associated TCR beta chains were reported as apparently HLA-restricted in a later analysis. Later analysis identified a missense DCLRE1C variant that was linked to TCR beta V- and J-gene trimming. In a later analysis, TCR association rates varied by HLA locus: DRB1 most, HLA-C fewest.

The CDR3 length is 14 residues. Germline CDR1 reads SGDLS; CDR2 reads YYNGEE. Trimming took 6 bases from V and 4 from J, leaving 13 bases between them. This clone came up a few times. No antigen is known for it. Primers included in the PCR were 60 Vbeta and 13 Jbeta primers. Libraries were prepared by immunoSEQ multiplex PCR; TCRdb keeps only in-frame clonotypes and omits some of them. The data hold about 200,000 clones, with approximately 85% observed a single time. The chain links TRBV9 to TRBJ2-2, with a possible D match to TRBD2 (6 bases). The TCR comes from a woman aged 45-59 years in good health and CMV-seropositive. Input material: PBMCs. The CDR3 region has the DNA TGTGCCAGCAACGTCGGGGGAGGCACCGGGGAGCTGTTTTTT. It yields the protein CASNVGGGTGELFF.